This is a list of T cell receptor beta chains from one sample in a study of blood T cell repertoires in COVID-19. Data came from immunoSEQ multiplex PCR; TCRdb stores just in-frame clones and leaves some out. The sample lists about 200,000 clones; around 85% were seen once. Sequences were obtained from PBMCs or T cells enriched from blood (not recorded which). Receptors originate from a man in his forties or fifties who had recovered from COVID-19. The CDR3 runs from the conserved cysteine through the conserved F or W. D genes are given only for firm matches. A row's size may be missing; if present it is once, few, many or a size class.

DNA: TGTGCCAGCAGTGAACTAGCGGGAGCCAATGAGCAGTTCTTC
CDR3: CASSELAGANEQFF
D: TRBD2
V: TRBV2
J: TRBJ2-1
size: NA

DNA: TGCGCCAGCAGCCAAGGCTATTATCGGGAGCAGTACTTC
CDR3: CASSQGYYREQYF
D: NA
V: TRBV4-3
J: TRBJ2-7
size: NA

DNA: TGCGCCAGCAGCCAAGATGAGTCTAGCGGGTCGTCCTACGAGCAGTACTTC
CDR3: CASSQDESSGSSYEQYF
D: TRBD2
V: TRBV4-3
J: TRBJ2-7
size: NA

DNA: TGTGCCAGCAGCGTCGGGGCGGGAGAGAACTACGAGCAGTACTTC
CDR3: CASSVGAGENYEQYF
D: TRBD2
V: TRBV9
J: TRBJ2-7
size: NA

DNA: TGTGCCAGTAGTATAGACGGGACAGGGGGCGGACAGCCCCAGCATTTT
CDR3: CASSIDGTGGGQPQHF
D: TRBD1
V: TRBV19
J: TRBJ1-5
size: NA

DNA: TGTGCCAGCACCCAGGACAGGGACCAAAAGGGTTCACCCCTCCACTTT
CDR3: CASTQDRDQKGSPLHF
D: TRBD1
V: TRBV6-4
J: TRBJ1-6
size: NA

DNA: TGTGCCAGCAGTTCACCTCCGGTGCGGGGGAAGCGGAGCAAAAACATTCAGTACTTC
CDR3: CASSSPPVRGKRSKNIQYF
D: TRBD2
V: TRBV28
J: TRBJ2-4
size: NA

DNA: TGCGCCAGCAGCCATAAGACTAGCGGGAACTACGAGCAGTACTTC
CDR3: CASSHKTSGNYEQYF
D: TRBD2
V: TRBV4-1
J: TRBJ2-7
size: NA

DNA: TGTGCCAGCAGCCAGACTAGCGGGAGGCAAGTGAAATACGAGCAGTACTTC
CDR3: CASSQTSGRQVKYEQYF
D: TRBD2
V: TRBV11-2
J: TRBJ2-7
size: NA

DNA: TGTGCCAGCAGCTTATACGGTAGCGGGTCAGGCACAGATACGCAGTATTTT
CDR3: CASSLYGSGSGTDTQYF
D: TRBD2
V: TRBV7-3
J: TRBJ2-3
size: NA

DNA: TGTGCCAGCAGCTTAGCGGGGCGGGAGGGAGAGACCCAGTACTTC
CDR3: CASSLAGREGETQYF
D: TRBD2
V: TRBV7-2
J: TRBJ2-5
size: few

DNA: TGTGCCACCAGCAGGGTCGACAGGGTAGTTGAAGCTTTCTTT
CDR3: CATSRVDRVVEAFF
D: TRBD1
V: TRBV15
J: TRBJ1-1
size: NA

DNA: TGCGCCAGCAGCTTGGCCCGCAGGGAAGACGGCTACACCTTC
CDR3: CASSLARREDGYTF
D: NA
V: TRBV5-1
J: TRBJ1-2
size: NA

DNA: TGTGCCTGGAGACTTCCAGCAGGGGAAGCTTTCTTT
CDR3: CAWRLPAGEAFF
D: NA
V: TRBV30
J: TRBJ1-1
size: NA

DNA: TGTGCCAGCAGCTCCGACAGGGAAACTGAAGCTTTCTTT
CDR3: CASSSDRETEAFF
D: TRBD1
V: TRBV7-8
J: TRBJ1-1
size: NA

DNA: TGTGCCAGCAGCGTAGGGGACAGGCTCCAGGAGACCCAGTACTTC
CDR3: CASSVGDRLQETQYF
D: TRBD1
V: TRBV9
J: TRBJ2-5
size: NA

DNA: TGTGCCAGCAGCTCCGGGACAGCAAATCAGCCCCAGCATTTT
CDR3: CASSSGTANQPQHF
D: TRBD1
V: TRBV27
J: TRBJ1-5
size: NA

DNA: TGTGCCAGTAGTAGGGGACAGGGGACTGAAGCTTTCTTT
CDR3: CASSRGQGTEAFF
D: TRBD1
V: TRBV19
J: TRBJ1-1
size: NA

DNA: TGTGCCAGCAGTGTTGGACAGGCTTACAATGAGCAGTTCTTC
CDR3: CASSVGQAYNEQFF
D: TRBD1
V: TRBV2
J: TRBJ2-1
size: NA

DNA: TGTGCCAGCAGTTTAGGGGTGAGGACAGGGATCAATCAGCCCCAGCATTTT
CDR3: CASSLGVRTGINQPQHF
D: TRBD1
V: TRBV28
J: TRBJ1-5
size: NA

DNA: TGCAGCGTCGGACAGGGTCCCCACAATGAGCAGTTCTTC
CDR3: CSVGQGPHNEQFF
D: TRBD1
V: TRBV29-1
J: TRBJ2-1
size: NA

DNA: TGTGCCAGCAGCTTTCTCGGGGGGATGTACGAGCAGTACTTC
CDR3: CASSFLGGMYEQYF
D: TRBD2
V: TRBV11-2
J: TRBJ2-7
size: NA

DNA: TGTGCCAGCAGCCAAGAACGTCTAGCGGGAGGTTGGAACTACAATGAGCAGTTCTTC
CDR3: CASSQERLAGGWNYNEQFF
D: TRBD2
V: TRBV14
J: TRBJ2-1
size: NA

DNA: TGCGCCAGCAGCCTAAAACAGGGTACGAACACCGGGGAGCTGTTTTTT
CDR3: CASSLKQGTNTGELFF
D: NA
V: TRBV5-1
J: TRBJ2-2
size: NA

DNA: TGTGCCAGCAGCTCATCAGGGGTTAACTATGGCTACACCTTC
CDR3: CASSSSGVNYGYTF
D: NA
V: TRBV7-9
J: TRBJ1-2
size: NA

DNA: TGTGCCAGCAGCCAAGTGGCGGGCTCTCCGGTTGAAAAACTGTTTTTT
CDR3: CASSQVAGSPVEKLFF
D: NA
V: TRBV3-1/TRBV3-2
J: TRBJ1-4
size: NA

DNA: TGCGCCAGCAGCTTTGGTAGGGGGCGAGTGAATGAGCAGTTCTTC
CDR3: CASSFGRGRVNEQFF
D: TRBD1
V: TRBV5-1
J: TRBJ2-1
size: NA

DNA: TGCGCCAGCAGTCAATCGGCAGGGTTTATGGGTTTGAAAGTCTTCTACAATGAGCAGTTCTTC
CDR3: CASSQSAGFMGLKVFYNEQFF
D: NA
V: TRBV23-1
J: TRBJ2-1
size: NA

DNA: TGTGCCAGCGCCGGTAGGGGGACACTTTACGAGCAGTACTTC
CDR3: CASAGRGTLYEQYF
D: NA
V: TRBV19
J: TRBJ2-7
size: NA

DNA: TGTGCCAGCAGCCAAGTGGGGGCTGGGGGCGCGCCCGGCGAGCAGTACTTC
CDR3: CASSQVGAGGAPGEQYF
D: NA
V: TRBV3-1/TRBV3-2
J: TRBJ2-7
size: NA

DNA: TGTGCCAGCAGCCAAGGGGCGCTAGCGGGAGAGACCCAGTACTTC
CDR3: CASSQGALAGETQYF
D: TRBD2
V: TRBV14
J: TRBJ2-5
size: NA

DNA: TGTGCCAGCAGCCAGTCCCAGCTAGCGGGAGATGAGCAGTTCTTC
CDR3: CASSQSQLAGDEQFF
D: TRBD2
V: TRBV3-1/TRBV3-2
J: TRBJ2-1
size: NA

DNA: TGTGCCAGCAGAGGAGGGACTGAAGCTTTCTTT
CDR3: CASRGGTEAFF
D: NA
V: TRBV27
J: TRBJ1-1
size: NA

DNA: TGTGCCAGCAGCTGGGGAGGACAGGGGAAAAACATTCAGTACTTC
CDR3: CASSWGGQGKNIQYF
D: TRBD1
V: TRBV5-4
J: TRBJ2-4
size: NA

DNA: TGCGCCAGCAGCTCCGGGACAGGGGGATCTACTGGAAACACCATATATTTT
CDR3: CASSSGTGGSTGNTIYF
D: TRBD1
V: TRBV5-1
J: TRBJ1-3
size: NA

DNA: TGTGCCAGCAGCTTATTCTCGACAGCGAAGAGTTACAATGAGCAGTTCTTC
CDR3: CASSLFSTAKSYNEQFF
D: NA
V: TRBV11-2
J: TRBJ2-1
size: once

DNA: TGCGCCAGCCGCCGGGAGTCGGGTCAAGGCTACACCTTC
CDR3: CASRRESGQGYTF
D: NA
V: TRBV4-1
J: TRBJ1-2
size: NA

DNA: TGTGCCAGCTCACCCTGGACAGAGAACACTGAAGCTTTCTTT
CDR3: CASSPWTENTEAFF
D: NA
V: TRBV18
J: TRBJ1-1
size: NA

DNA: TGTGCCAGCAGCACACACACAGGGGTCTCTGGAAACACCATATATTTT
CDR3: CASSTHTGVSGNTIYF
D: TRBD1
V: TRBV11-3
J: TRBJ1-3
size: NA

DNA: TGCGCCAGCAGCCCCAGGGTTGCGGAGACCCAGTACTTC
CDR3: CASSPRVAETQYF
D: NA
V: TRBV5-1
J: TRBJ2-5
size: NA

DNA: TGTGCCAGCAGCCGGGACAGGGTCCGGGATGGCTACACCTTC
CDR3: CASSRDRVRDGYTF
D: TRBD1
V: TRBV27
J: TRBJ1-2
size: few

DNA: TGTGCCAGCAGTTACCTGGTTCGAGCGGGAGCCACGGGCTCCTACAATGAGCAGTTCTTC
CDR3: CASSYLVRAGATGSYNEQFF
D: TRBD2
V: TRBV6-2/TRBV6-3
J: TRBJ2-1
size: NA

DNA: TGTGCCAGCAGCCCCCGCGGGTTGTCAATCACAGATACGCAGTATTTT
CDR3: CASSPRGLSITDTQYF
D: NA
V: TRBV11-1
J: TRBJ2-3
size: NA

DNA: TGTGCCAGCTCACCGAAGGCCGGGACAGGAAATGGCTACACCTTC
CDR3: CASSPKAGTGNGYTF
D: TRBD1
V: TRBV18
J: TRBJ1-2
size: NA

DNA: TGTGCCAGCAGCTTAGCGTTCTCCAACTCCCAAGAGACCCAGTACTTC
CDR3: CASSLAFSNSQETQYF
D: NA
V: TRBV7-9
J: TRBJ2-5
size: once

DNA: TGTGCCAGCCGATTCCCGGGACTAGCAAGCAATGAGCAGTTCTTC
CDR3: CASRFPGLASNEQFF
D: TRBD2
V: TRBV7-2
J: TRBJ2-1
size: few

DNA: TGTGCCAGCAGCTTAGGGGGCTTGGCGGGAGGTTCTGAGCAGTTCTTC
CDR3: CASSLGGLAGGSEQFF
D: TRBD2
V: TRBV11-2
J: TRBJ2-1
size: NA

DNA: TGTGCCAGCAGAAGCGGGAGGGCCGTAAACAATGAGCAGTTCTTC
CDR3: CASRSGRAVNNEQFF
D: TRBD2
V: TRBV5-4
J: TRBJ2-1
size: NA

DNA: TGTGCCAGCTCACCACACACCTACGAGCAGTACTTC
CDR3: CASSPHTYEQYF
D: NA
V: TRBV18
J: TRBJ2-7
size: few

DNA: TGTGCCAGCAGGACAGTCCTACAGGGGCCTCTTAATTCACCCCTCCACTTT
CDR3: CASRTVLQGPLNSPLHF
D: TRBD1
V: TRBV27
J: TRBJ1-6
size: NA

DNA: TGTGCCACCCGTCCCAGGGGGCGGGGGAATAACACTGAAGCTTTCTTT
CDR3: CATRPRGRGNNTEAFF
D: TRBD1
V: TRBV10-3
J: TRBJ1-1
size: few

DNA: TGTGCCAGCAGCGCGGACAGGCCGAGGGATTCACCCCTCCACTTT
CDR3: CASSADRPRDSPLHF
D: TRBD1
V: TRBV7-6
J: TRBJ1-6
size: NA

DNA: TGTGCCAGCTTCGGGACTACCTACAATGAGCAGTTCTTC
CDR3: CASFGTTYNEQFF
D: TRBD2
V: TRBV7-9
J: TRBJ2-1
size: NA